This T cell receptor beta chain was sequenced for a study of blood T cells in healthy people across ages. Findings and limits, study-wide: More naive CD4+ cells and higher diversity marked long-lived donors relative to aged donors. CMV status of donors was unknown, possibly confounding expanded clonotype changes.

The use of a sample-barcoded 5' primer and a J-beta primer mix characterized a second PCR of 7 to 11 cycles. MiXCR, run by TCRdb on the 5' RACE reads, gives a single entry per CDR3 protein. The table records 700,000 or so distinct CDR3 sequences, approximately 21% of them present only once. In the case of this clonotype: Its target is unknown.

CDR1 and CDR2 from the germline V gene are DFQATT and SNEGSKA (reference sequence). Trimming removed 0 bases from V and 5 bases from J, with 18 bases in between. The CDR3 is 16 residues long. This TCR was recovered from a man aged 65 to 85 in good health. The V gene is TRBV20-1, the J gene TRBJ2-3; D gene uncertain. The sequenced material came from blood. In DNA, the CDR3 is TGCAGTGCTAGAGATTTCGCAGCAGCCCATCGAGATACGCAGTATTTT. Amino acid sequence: CSARDFAAAHRDTQYF.